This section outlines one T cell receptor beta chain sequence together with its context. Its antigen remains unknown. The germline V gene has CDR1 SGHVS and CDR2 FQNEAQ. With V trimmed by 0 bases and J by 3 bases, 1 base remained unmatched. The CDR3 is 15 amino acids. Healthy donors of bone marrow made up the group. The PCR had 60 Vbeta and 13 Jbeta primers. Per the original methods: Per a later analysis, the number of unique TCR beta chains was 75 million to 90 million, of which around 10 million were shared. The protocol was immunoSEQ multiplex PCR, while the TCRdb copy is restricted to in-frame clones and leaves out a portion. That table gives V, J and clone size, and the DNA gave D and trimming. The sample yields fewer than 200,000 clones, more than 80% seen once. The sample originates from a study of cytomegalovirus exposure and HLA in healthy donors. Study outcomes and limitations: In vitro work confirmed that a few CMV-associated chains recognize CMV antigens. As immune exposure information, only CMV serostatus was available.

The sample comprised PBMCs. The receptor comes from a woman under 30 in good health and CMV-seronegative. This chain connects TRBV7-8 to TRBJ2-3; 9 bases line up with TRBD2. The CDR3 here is CASSLAAGGTDTQYF. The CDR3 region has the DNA TGTGCCAGCAGCTTAGCTGCGGGAGGGACAGATACGCAGTATTTT.